This T cell receptor beta chain was recovered during a study of glioma-infiltrating T cells after dendritic cell vaccination (dated by TCRdb to the mid-2010s). Notes on the research overall: Of the roughly 15 glioblastoma patients in the cohort, all drawn from Phase I and II dendritic cell vaccination trials, 9 were newly diagnosed and 6 had recurrent disease. Autologous tumor lysate-pulsed dendritic cell vaccination was administered to the patients between the early 2000s and the early 2010s. The vaccine was prepared from monocyte-derived dendritic cells that were cultured for seven to eight days with IL-4 and GM-CSF and then pulsed overnight with autologous tumor lysate. Each patient got three intradermal injections of the dendritic cell vaccine, spaced at biweekly intervals, in the arm below the axilla. Tumor-infiltrating lymphocyte content was quantified and tumor and blood repertoires were compared in dendritic cell-vaccinated glioblastoma patients by deep sequencing of TCR beta CDR3 regions. TCR sequencing metrics, including TIL content and tumor-blood repertoire overlap, were correlated with survival after dendritic cell vaccination. Study-wide findings and limitations: Higher estimated pretreatment TIL content predicted longer time to progression and overall survival after dendritic cell vaccination. The cohort was small and heterogeneous, with few patients having full blood and tumor sets and even fewer initial-recurrent tumor pairs. No direct relationship between TCR clonality and survival was found, suggesting a diverse polyclonal response may matter. The TCR overlap response model with three groups was called speculative and said to need prospective validation.

The immunoSEQ assay amplified TCRB CDR3 regions from 1.5 to 2.5 micrograms of genomic DNA, or from all available DNA when less than that amount was available. Multiplex PCR used 60 forward primers for TCR V beta segments and 13 reverse primers for J beta segments. To estimate reads per starting template, synthetic control templates were spiked into each sample at limiting dilution. Reads of 87 bp were generated by sequencing on the Illumina HiSeq System. In the paper's pipeline: PCR and sequencing errors were removed by a nearest neighbor algorithm that merged closely related sequences. TCR overlap was measured as the percentage of unique tumor TCR beta sequences also present in the same patient's peripheral blood. TCRdb took over this immuneACCESS table, retaining in-frame rearrangements with V and J assigned. Such tables are incomplete; in checked studies, under half of the missing clones stem from an unresolved V gene, and the remainder is unexplained. For V, J and clone size, that table is used; D and trimming come from the DNA. The sample table shows fewer than 75,000 clones, and about 76% are seen once. The ten largest make up less than 8% of the sample.

Patients were selected on the basis of adequate residual fresh-frozen tumor tissue and more than two years of available survival data. Although molecular status otherwise differed among the glioblastoma patients, no patient had an isocitrate dehydrogenase mutation. PBMC were collected before vaccination, two weeks after the third vaccination, and at tumor progression if tumor progression occurred. The Qiagen DNeasy Blood extraction Kit was used to extract genomic DNA. The cysteine opens and the phenylalanine closes a CDR3 of 15 amino acids. Kept here is only the CDR3 DNA, which spans 45 bases and is read in frame from base 1. Based on the germline V gene (reference sequence), the CDR1 and CDR2 sequences are PRHDT and FYEKMQ. V is reduced by 4 bases and J by 6 bases, leaving a spacing of 19 bases between them. As regards this clone: Its cognate antigen has yet to be identified. Per-nucleotide qualities are absent, and no much larger clonotype sits a single base away.

The TCR comes from a human donor with glioblastoma. Sequences were derived from blood, sampled before dendritic cell vaccination. Rearrangement joined TRBV13 to TRBJ2-7, and possibly TRBD2, on 6 matching bases. The DNA reads TGTGCCAGCAGCTACCGGGACTCCGCTTCGATCGAGCAGTACTTC. Its protein product is CASSYRDSASIEQYF.